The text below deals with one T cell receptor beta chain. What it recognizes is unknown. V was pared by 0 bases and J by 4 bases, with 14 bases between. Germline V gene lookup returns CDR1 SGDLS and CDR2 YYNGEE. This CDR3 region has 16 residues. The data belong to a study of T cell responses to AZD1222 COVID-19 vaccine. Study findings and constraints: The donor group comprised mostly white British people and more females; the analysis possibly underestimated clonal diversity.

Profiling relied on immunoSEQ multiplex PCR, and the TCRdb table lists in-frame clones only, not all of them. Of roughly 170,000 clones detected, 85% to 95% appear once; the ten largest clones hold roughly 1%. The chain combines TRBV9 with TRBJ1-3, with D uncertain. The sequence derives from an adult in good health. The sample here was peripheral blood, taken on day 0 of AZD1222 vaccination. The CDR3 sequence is CASSVEPHTRGNTIYF. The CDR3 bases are TGTGCCAGCAGCGTAGAGCCCCACACGAGAGGAAACACCATATATTTT.